This T cell receptor (beta chain) was sequenced during a study of identical twins. Remarks on this clonotype: What it binds is not known.

Study findings and constraints: Partly confounded zero-insertion analyses could result from invariant MAIT and iNKT cells. Out-of-frame TCR alpha sharing in monozygotic twins exceeded recombination model predictions.

MiXCR, run by TCRdb on the 5' RACE reads, gives a single entry per CDR3 protein. The table has 450,000 or so distinct CDR3 sequences, about 14% seen once. V lost 6 bases and J lost 7; bases outside the gene matches: 11. CDR3 size: 15 residues. From germline, CDR1 is MNHEY and CDR2 SVGAGI. The same data also contributed to another study, on yellow fever vaccine responses in identical twins. In that study: The authors reported partly convergent, partly personalized vaccine responses in identical twins.

The sequenced sample was CD4+ T cells sorted from blood. The chain couples TRBV6-5 to TRBJ2-2; TRBD1 aligns across 7 bases. The receptor comes from a woman aged 18-35 years in good health. This CDR3 is CASSHKTGADGELFF. DNA for the CDR3: TGTGCCAGCAGCCACAAAACAGGGGCCGACGGGGAGCTGTTTTTT.